The next 23 T cell receptor beta chains were all read from a single sample in a study of response to subunit inactivated influenza vaccine. TCRdb reprocessed the RT-PCR reads with MiXCR, giving one entry per CDR3 protein. This repertoire shows fewer than 250,000 distinct CDR3 sequences, roughly 14% found once; its top ten account for approximately 25%. Sample: CD8+ T cells sorted from PBMCs, taken around 5 days after vaccination. The receptors come from a man in his fifties who received an inactivated influenza vaccine.

In this sample, this clonotype turned up many times. This rearrangement joins TRBV7-9 to TRBJ2-1, with D tentatively TRBD2 (6 bases). V was cut by 1 base and J by 4 bases, with 11 bases left in between. Germline CDR1 SEHNR, CDR2 FQNEAQ (reference sequence). CDR3 length: 15 residues. The DNA of the CDR3 is TGTGCCAGCAGCTTAGGGGCCAGCGGGTACAATGAGCAGTTCTTC. It codes for CASSLGASGYNEQFF.

This clonotype was seen ten or more times. The V and J genes are TRBV12-3 or TRBV12-4 and TRBJ2-7; tentative D call: TRBD2 (6 bases). V lost 5 bases and J lost 0, with 11 bases in between. This CDR3 comprises 14 residues. CDR3 region: CASSEAGDSYEQYF. The DNA for the CDR3 is TGTGCCAGCAGTGAAGCGGGCGACTCCTACGAGCAGTACTTC.

The chain couples TRBV6-2 or TRBV6-3 to TRBJ2-1, with 9 bases identical to TRBD2. The V and J ends lost 5 bases and 10 bases, in that order; junction bases with no gene match: 9. This CDR3 spans 14 amino acids. From germline, CDR1 is MNHEY and CDR2 SVGEGT. DNA for the CDR3: TGTGCCAGCAGTCAACTAGCGGGCCTAGTCGAGCAGTTCTTC. Amino acid sequence: CASSQLAGLVEQFF.

Concerning this clonotype: One end of the junction does not line up with germline, which may come from a read error. The chain carries TRBV6-2 or TRBV6-3 and TRBJ2-7; possible D gene TRBD2, 5 bases. The CDR3 covers 12 residues. Germline V CDR1 and CDR2: MNHEY, SVGEGT. The CDR3 bases are TGTGCCAGCAGTTACTCGACGGGTCCTAGCCACTTC. It translates to CASSYSTGPSHF.

A few counts support this clonotype. This rearrangement joins TRBV7-9 to TRBJ2-3; D ambiguous. The CDR3 contains 12 residues. Trimming stripped 8 bases from V and 5 bases from J, with 11 bases between. Germline CDR1 and CDR2: SEHNR and FQNEAQ (reference sequence). CDR3 bases: TGTGCCAGCGGGCCCCCTCAAGATACGCAGTATTTT. Translating gives CASGPPQDTQYF.

This clonotype was counted many times. Relative to the germline gene, one junction end is altered; a read error may explain this. This chain joins TRBV5-1 and TRBJ2-1; 7 bases agree with TRBD1. The CDR3 spans 13 residues. CDR1 is SGHRS and CDR2 is YFSETQ in the germline V gene. CDR3 bases: TGTGCCAGCAGCTTGGGACAGTACAATGAGCAGTTCTTC. Its protein is CASSLGQYNEQFF.

CDR3 loop: CAWTGRKETQYF. CDR3 nucleotides: TGTGCCTGGACCGGCAGGAAAGAGACCCAGTACTTC. The chain combines TRBV30 with TRBJ2-5; no firm D call. V was trimmed by 4 bases and J by 3 bases, leaving 9 bases between them. CDR1 GTSNPN and CDR2 SVGIG come from the germline V gene (reference sequence). This CDR3 has 12 residues.

This chain links TRBV5-8 with TRBJ2-1; no clear D gene. CDR1 SGHTS and CDR2 YDEGEE come from the germline V gene. This CDR3 comprises 10 residues. The germline V and J ends were trimmed by 1 base and 9 bases, with 2 bases remaining between them. This chain's CDR3 is CASSLSEQFF. In nucleotides, the CDR3 is TGTGCCAGCAGCTTGTCTGAGCAGTTCTTC.

The table lists this clonotype with a few counts. The chain recombines TRBV28 with TRBJ1-5; D is undetermined. V was trimmed by 5 bases and J by 6 bases, leaving 17 bases between them. This CDR3 comprises 15 residues. Germline CDR1 and CDR2: MDHEN and SYDVKM. DNA of the CDR3: TGTGCCAGCAGTCTCATGACGGACCCTAGTCAGCCCCAGCATTTT. This codes for CASSLMTDPSQPQHF.

This clonotype was counted ten times or more. The genes are TRBV12-3 or TRBV12-4 and TRBJ2-5, with D unclear. V lost 3 bases, J lost 0 bases, and 8 bases lay in between. The CDR3 runs 14 residues. This chain's CDR3 is CASSFFLNQETQYF. The CDR3 nucleotides read TGTGCCAGCAGTTTTTTTTTGAACCAAGAGACCCAGTACTTC.

This clonotype was observed a few times. The V gene is TRBV7-6, the J gene TRBJ2-2; D is possibly TRBD1 (5 bases). Per the germline V gene, CDR1 is SGHVS and CDR2 is FNYEAQ. Trimming pared 4 bases from V and 1 base from J, leaving 7 bases between. CDR3 length equals 14 residues. The CDR3 loop reads CASSSDRNTGELFF. DNA of the CDR3: TGTGCCAGCAGCTCAGACAGGAACACCGGGGAGCTGTTTTTT.

This clonotype came up many times. The chain carries TRBV12-3 or TRBV12-4 and TRBJ2-7; a weak D match, TRBD2 (6 bases). CDR3 length: 14 residues. V was shortened by 5 bases and J by 3 bases, with 14 bases between the two germline ends. The chain's CDR3 is CASSPGTPRYEQYF. CDR3 bases: TGTGCCAGCAGTCCCGGGACTCCCCGCTACGAGCAGTACTTC.

This chain joins TRBV4-3 and TRBJ1-1; D gene uncertain. From germline, CDR1 is LGHNA and CDR2 YSLEER. CDR3 length: 17 amino acids. V was clipped by 0 bases and J by 6 bases, with 20 bases between them. CDR3 in amino acids: CASSQEGGRRPVAEAFF. For the CDR3, the DNA is TGCGCCAGCAGCCAAGAAGGAGGACGGCGGCCAGTCGCTGAAGCTTTCTTT.

The table lists this clonotype with many counts. The chain combines TRBV10-1 with TRBJ2-7; tentatively, D is TRBD2 (5 bases). The CDR3 runs 16 residues. Germline CDR1 WNHNN, CDR2 SYGVQD (reference sequence). The V gene lost 5 bases and the J gene lost 0 bases, with 17 bases spanning the gap. The CDR3 bases are TGCGCCAGCAGTCCTACCGGGGTCTCGAGCTCCTACGAGCAGTACTTC. It is translated as CASSPTGVSSSYEQYF.

At least ten counts were recorded for this clonotype. The chain links TRBV5-5 to TRBJ2-7; D may be TRBD1 (6 bases). The CDR3 runs to 11 residues. Trimming pared 9 bases from V and 2 bases from J, leaving 9 bases between. Germline loops: CDR1 SGHKS, CDR2 YYEKEE (reference sequence). This CDR3 is CATGHTYEQYF. The CDR3 region has the DNA TGTGCCACGGGACATACCTACGAGCAGTACTTC.

This clonotype has at least ten counts. This chain links TRBV11-2 with TRBJ2-7; D not certain. This CDR3 spans 14 amino acids. V lost 3 bases and J lost 3, with 12 bases in between. Per germline, CDR1 SGHAT and CDR2 FQNNGV. In DNA, the CDR3 is TGTGCCAGCAGCTTGGGCAACACGGTCTACGAGCAGTACTTC. Translation: CASSLGNTVYEQYF.

This chain joins TRBV7-9 and TRBJ2-1; tentatively, D is TRBD2 (6 bases). V was pared by 4 bases and J by 6 bases, with 10 bases between. Germline-derived CDR1 and CDR2 are SEHNR and FQNEAQ (reference sequence). The CDR3 contains 13 residues. This CDR3 reads CASSSMGGNEQFF. The CDR3 nucleotides are TGTGCCAGCAGCTCTATGGGGGGCAATGAGCAGTTCTTC.

This clonotype was seen a single time. The rearrangement joins TRBV5-1 to TRBJ1-1; D is unresolved. This CDR3 is 14 amino acids long. The ends were cut back, 2 bases at V and 3 bases at J, with 11 bases in the middle. Germline V gene data show CDR1 as SGHRS and CDR2 as YFSETQ. CDR3 sequence: CASSFRNSDTEAFF. In nucleotides, the CDR3 is TGCGCCAGCAGCTTCAGGAACTCGGACACTGAAGCTTTCTTT.

This rearrangement joins TRBV4-2 to TRBJ1-1; 10 nucleotides line up with TRBD1. Germline lookup yields CDR1 LGHNA and CDR2 YNFKEQ. CDR3 length: 16 amino acids. After removal of 1 base from V and 2 bases from J, the junction contained 4 bases not matched to a gene. The chain's CDR3 is CASSQGRTGGNTEAFF. The CDR3 nucleotides read TGTGCCAGCAGCCAAGGTAGGACAGGGGGAAACACTGAAGCTTTCTTT.

The chain recombines TRBV12-3 or TRBV12-4 with TRBJ2-1, with 11 bases identical to TRBD2. This CDR3 is built from 14 residues. Unmatched junction bases numbered 7, after V lost 7 bases and J lost 8 bases. CDR3 DNA: TGTGCCAGCAATGTAGCGGGAGGGTTCTATGAGCAGTTCTTC. Translated, it gives CASNVAGGFYEQFF.

This clonotype was seen ten or more times. The chain employs TRBV5-5 and TRBJ2-5; TRBD1 agrees at 7 bases. The ends lost 4 bases at V and 4 bases at J; junction bases unmatched: 10. CDR1 and CDR2 from the germline V gene are SGHKS and YYEKEE (reference sequence). The CDR3 has 15 residues. The CDR3 here is CASSGKWDSAETQYF. DNA for the CDR3: TGTGCCAGCAGCGGCAAATGGGACAGCGCAGAGACCCAGTACTTC.

This clonotype has only a few counts. A read error may account for a junction end that differs from germline. This chain uses TRBV7-9 with TRBJ2-7, with D perhaps matching TRBD1 (6 bases). CDR1 is SEHNR, CDR2 FQNEAQ, per germline (reference sequence). The length of the CDR3 is 15 residues. The CDR3 sequence: CASRQLVGASYAQYF. CDR3 nucleotide sequence: TGTGCCAGCAGACAATTGGTGGGGGCCTCCTACGCGCAGTACTTC.

This clonotype turned up a few times. The chain carries TRBV20-1 and TRBJ2-7; tentatively, D is TRBD1 or TRBD2 (6 bases each). The germline gives CDR1 DFQATT, CDR2 SNEGSKA (reference sequence). There are 16 residues in the CDR3. V lost 7 bases to trimming and J lost 1 base, with 23 bases between them. Here the CDR3 DNA reads TGCAGTGGTTCCCCGTTAGGGGGGAGAATTTCCTACGAGCAGTACTTC. Translating gives CSGSPLGGRISYEQYF.